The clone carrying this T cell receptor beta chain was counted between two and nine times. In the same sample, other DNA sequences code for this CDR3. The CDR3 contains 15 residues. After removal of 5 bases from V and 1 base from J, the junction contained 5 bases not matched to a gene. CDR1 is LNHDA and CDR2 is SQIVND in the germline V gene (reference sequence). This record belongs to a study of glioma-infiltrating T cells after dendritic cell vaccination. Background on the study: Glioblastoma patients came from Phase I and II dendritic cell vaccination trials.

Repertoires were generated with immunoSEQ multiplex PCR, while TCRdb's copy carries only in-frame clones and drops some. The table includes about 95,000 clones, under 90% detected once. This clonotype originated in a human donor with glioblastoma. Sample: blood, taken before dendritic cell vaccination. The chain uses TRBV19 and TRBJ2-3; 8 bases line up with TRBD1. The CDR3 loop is CASSSDRVGTDTQYF. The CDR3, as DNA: TGTGCCAGTAGTTCGGACAGGGTAGGCACAGATACGCAGTATTTT.